A single sample gave rise to the 28 T cell receptor beta chains below, sequenced in a study of shared clonotypes between healthy human individuals. Method: immunoSEQ multiplex PCR; TCRdb's copy keeps in-frame clones and lacks some. Of about 2 million clones listed, 85% to 95% are singletons. The material sequenced was naive CD4+ T cells sorted from blood. Specified subset: CD45RA+ positively selected. Receptors originate from a man aged 18 to 30 in good health.

The chain uses TRBV6-1 and TRBJ2-2; 7 bases fit TRBD1. CDR3 length: 15 residues. V dropped 4 bases and J dropped 0; count of bases not matched to a gene: 2. Germline V gene sequence: CDR1 MNHNS, CDR2 SASEGT. The CDR3 DNA sequence: TGTGCCAGCAGTGTGGGACAGTCGAACACCGGGGAGCTGTTTTTT. Protein product: CASSVGQSNTGELFF.

A few counts support this clone. This sample includes further DNA sequences coding for the same CDR3. V usage is TRBV5-1 and J usage is TRBJ1-5; D gene unclear. V dropped 1 base and J dropped 0 bases, with 5 bases sitting between them. The CDR3 loop spans 14 amino acids. Germline CDR1 reads SGHRS; CDR2 reads YFSETQ. CDR3 sequence reads: CASSLTGSNQPQHF. In nucleotides, the CDR3 is TGCGCCAGCAGCTTGACGGGTAGCAATCAGCCCCAGCATTTT.

To note about this clone: The same CDR3 also results from other DNA sequences found in this sample. The chain has TRBV18 and TRBJ1-1; 7 positions agree with TRBD1. V shed 6 bases and J 1 base; nucleotides not matched to a gene: 2. CDR1 KGHSH and CDR2 LQKENI come from the germline V gene. This CDR3 is built from 13 residues. CDR3 DNA: TGTGCCAGCTCCCGACAGGGGAACACTGAAGCTTTCTTT. This encodes CASSRQGNTEAFF.

On this clone itself: A much larger clone differs from this one at a single base, so this may be a read error. The CDR3 nucleotides read TGTGCCAGCTCATCGACAGTCACCTACGAGCAGTACTTC. It translates to CASSSTVTYEQYF. The chain employs TRBV18 and TRBJ2-7, with D possibly matching TRBD1 (5 bases). The CDR3 is 13 residues long. Trimming removed 5 bases from V and 2 bases from J, with 10 bases in between. Germline CDR1 KGHSH, CDR2 LQKENI.

The sample holds a few counts of this clone. V usage is TRBV30 and J usage is TRBJ1-2; 8 bases agree with TRBD1. The CDR3 runs to 14 residues. The junction had 9 bases not matched to a gene; V was cut back by 1 base and J by 8 bases. In germline, CDR1 is GTSNPN, CDR2 SVGIG (reference sequence). CDR3 nucleotide sequence: TGTGCCTGGAGTGGGAGCCCGGGACAGGAGGGCTACACCTTC. It encodes CAWSGSPGQEGYTF.

The J gene is TRBJ2-2, the V gene TRBV30; 7 positions agree with TRBD1. The CDR3 covers 14 residues. V gave up 3 bases and J gave up 3 bases; unmatched junction bases: 4. The V gene's germline CDR1 is GTSNPN and CDR2 SVGIG (reference sequence). The CDR3 region has the DNA TGTGCCTGGAGCACAGGGGATCACACCGGGGAGCTGTTTTTT. It codes for CAWSTGDHTGELFF.

J is TRBJ2-7 and V is TRBV28, with a weak D call TRBD1 (5 bases). This CDR3 contains 13 residues. V lost 10 bases and J 2 bases, leaving 15 bases between the germline ends. Germline values: CDR1 MDHEN, CDR2 SYDVKM. CDR3 coding DNA: TGTGCCACCAATCCAGGGCAGGCCTACGAGCAGTACTTC. As protein: CATNPGQAYEQYF.

This clone was counted once. The chain joins TRBV27 to TRBJ1-1, with D perhaps matching TRBD1 (6 bases). CDR3 length: 14 amino acids. V was pared by 7 bases and J by 0 bases, with 12 bases between. From germline, CDR1 is MNHEY and CDR2 SMNVEV (reference sequence). This CDR3 is CASKRQALNTEAFF. CDR3 sequence (DNA): TGTGCCAGCAAAAGACAGGCCCTGAACACTGAAGCTTTCTTT.

The chain is built from TRBV5-1 and TRBJ1-1; TRBD1 is a possible D gene (5 bases). Per the germline V gene, CDR1 is SGHRS and CDR2 is YFSETQ. With 0 bases removed from V and 7 bases from J, the gap between germline ends came to 7 bases. This CDR3 region has 12 residues. CDR3 DNA sequence: TGCGCCAGCAGCTTGGTCCAGGGTGAAGCTTTCTTT. This codes for CASSLVQGEAFF.

This clone occurred once. The chain carries TRBV5-1 and TRBJ2-7; 7 bases map to TRBD1. Trimming took 1 base from V and 3 from J; bases not matched to a gene: 4. CDR3 length: 14 residues. The germline V gene encodes CDR1 SGHRS and CDR2 YFSETQ. CDR3 in amino acids: CASSLTGTVYEQYF. As DNA, the CDR3 is TGCGCCAGCAGCTTGACCGGGACAGTCTACGAGCAGTACTTC.

The CDR3 loop is CASRRSSGNTIYF. DNA of the CDR3: TGTGCCAGCAGACGGAGCTCTGGAAACACCATATATTTT. The genes are TRBV19 and TRBJ1-3; D is unclear. Trimming stripped 9 bases from V and 0 bases from J, with 9 bases between. From germline, CDR1 is LNHDA and CDR2 SQIVND (reference sequence). The CDR3 consists of 13 residues.

V usage is TRBV18 and J usage is TRBJ1-6; no reliable D call. The germline V gene encodes CDR1 KGHSH and CDR2 LQKENI. Trimming took off 6 bases at V and 8 bases at J, with 20 bases between the two ends. This CDR3 region has 16 residues. CDR3 protein: CASSPKESSGDSPLHF. Here the CDR3 DNA reads TGTGCCAGCTCCCCAAAGGAGTCCTCTGGGGATTCACCCCTCCACTTT.

The rearrangement joins TRBV7-9 to TRBJ2-5; either TRBD1 or TRBD2 may supply D (5 bases each). From germline, CDR1 is SEHNR and CDR2 FQNEAQ (reference sequence). The CDR3 is 16 residues long. V was trimmed by 1 base and J by 2 bases, leaving 14 bases between them. CDR3 protein: CASSLDGTPGQETQYF. CDR3 nucleotide sequence: TGTGCCAGCAGCTTAGATGGGACGCCCGGTCAAGAGACCCAGTACTTC.

The rearrangement links TRBV29-1 to TRBJ2-3, with D possibly called TRBD1 or TRBD2 (6 bases each). With 2 bases removed from V and 1 base from J, the gap between germline ends came to 10 bases. Germline V CDR1 and CDR2: SQVTM, ANQGSEA. There are 14 residues in the CDR3. The CDR3 region is CSVESGGGTDTQYF. The CDR3 nucleotides read TGCAGCGTTGAATCCGGGGGCGGCACAGATACGCAGTATTTT.

This clone was seen just once. This chain uses TRBV28 with TRBJ2-7; D may be TRBD1 (6 bases). Germline CDR1 MDHEN, CDR2 SYDVKM. V gave up 3 bases and J gave up 6 bases, with 21 bases separating them. This CDR3 contains 16 residues. This chain's CDR3 is CASSFGQGFVRREQYF. CDR3 DNA: TGTGCCAGCAGTTTTGGGCAGGGGTTTGTGAGACGCGAGCAGTACTTC.

V gene TRBV10-3 combines with J gene TRBJ2-2, with TRBD1 identical over 9 bases. Losses at the gene ends were 6 bases for V and 6 bases for J; bases not matched to a gene: 8. This CDR3 contains 15 residues. CDR1 and CDR2 (germline): ENHRY, SYGVKD. The CDR3 nucleotides are TGTGCCATCAGGGGACAGGGCATTTCTTCCGGGGAGCTGTTTTTT. Translation gives CAIRGQGISSGELFF.

The chain is built from TRBV19 and TRBJ1-4, with 7 bases that match TRBD1. CDR1 is LNHDA, CDR2 SQIVND, per germline (reference sequence). The CDR3 sequence is 15 residues long. After removal of 5 bases from V and 13 bases from J, the junction contained 16 bases not matched to a gene. The DNA of the CDR3 is TGTGCCAGTAGTTCGGGACAGTCACTGGGAGAGTCACTGTTTTTT. Residues: CASSSGQSLGESLFF.

The chain joins TRBV7-8 to TRBJ1-2; D not certain. Germline CDR1 and CDR2: SGHVS and FQNEAQ. Trimming cost V 0 bases and J 4 bases, with 12 bases left between them. There are 15 residues in the CDR3. CDR3 sequence reads: CASSLAGSEGYGYTF. Here the CDR3 DNA reads TGTGCCAGCAGCTTAGCGGGCAGCGAAGGCTATGGCTACACCTTC.

This chain joins TRBV18 and TRBJ2-7, with D perhaps matching TRBD1 or TRBD2 (5 bases each). CDR3 length: 12 residues. CDR1 and CDR2 from the germline V gene are KGHSH and LQKENI. Trimming stripped 8 bases from V and 5 bases from J, with 13 bases between. The CDR3 DNA reads TGTGCCAGCGCCATTGGGGGTAACGAGCAGTACTTC. Amino acids: CASAIGGNEQYF.

Ten or more counts support this clone. The V call is TRBV27, the J call TRBJ1-1; D gene ambiguous. The germline V gene has CDR1 MNHEY and CDR2 SMNVEV (reference sequence). This CDR3 spans 13 amino acids. The V gene lost 0 bases and the J gene lost 3 bases, with 5 bases spanning the gap. CDR3 protein: CASSLSYYTEAFF. CDR3 DNA sequence: TGTGCCAGCAGTTTATCATACTACACTGAAGCTTTCTTT.

As regards this clone: The same CDR3 can be traced to other DNA sequences in this sample. The rearrangement joins TRBV5-1 to TRBJ2-7; D unclear. Trimming stripped 0 bases from V and 3 bases from J, with 10 bases between. Germline V gene lookup returns CDR1 SGHRS and CDR2 YFSETQ. The CDR3 length is 14 residues. The CDR3: CASSLAPGNYEQYF. The DNA of the CDR3 is TGCGCCAGCAGCTTGGCGCCTGGGAACTACGAGCAGTACTTC.

The chain recombines TRBV6-4 with TRBJ2-1; 14 bases match TRBD2. Per germline, CDR1 MRHNA and CDR2 SNTAGT. J lost 10 bases, V lost 4 bases, and 9 bases had no gene match. The CDR3 covers 16 residues. The CDR3 protein is CASSAAGTSGRGEQFF. The CDR3 region has the DNA TGTGCCAGCAGTGCGGCCGGGACTAGCGGGAGAGGAGAGCAGTTCTTC.

This clone was counted once. The genes are TRBV5-6 and TRBJ1-4, with a tentative D call TRBD1 (5 bases). The CDR3 length is 15 residues. V was shortened by 8 bases and J by 4 bases, with 18 bases between the two germline ends. Germline lookup yields CDR1 SGHDT and CDR2 YYEEEE. The CDR3 region has the DNA TGTGCCAGTACCTACCCGCAGGGTGTTAATGAAAAACTGTTTTTT. This gives the protein CASTYPQGVNEKLFF.

This chain links TRBV7-9 with TRBJ2-6, with 7 bases that match TRBD1. The CDR3 is 19 amino acids. The trim removed 1 base at V and 0 bases at J, leaving 9 bases unmatched. Germline V gives CDR1 SEHNR, CDR2 FQNEAQ (reference sequence). Here the CDR3 reads CASSLGVRTGDSGANVLTF. CDR3 nucleotide sequence: TGTGCCAGCAGCTTAGGAGTCAGGACAGGAGACTCTGGGGCCAACGTCCTGACTTTC.

This clone was recorded only once. The rearrangement uses TRBV2 and TRBJ1-5; D not certain. The V end was cut by 4 bases, the J end by 2 bases, with 15 bases between. Per germline, CDR1 SNHLY and CDR2 FYNNEI. This CDR3 comprises 16 residues. This CDR3 is CASSVEARGGNQPQHF. CDR3 nucleotides: TGTGCCAGCAGTGTTGAGGCCCGGGGAGGCAATCAGCCCCAGCATTTT. The full variable domain, its missing parts supplied by reference TRBV2 and TRBJ1-5, is EPEVTQTPSHQVTQMGQEVILRCVPISNHLYFYWYRQILGQKVEFLVSFYNNEISEKSEIFDDQFSVERPDGSNFTLKIRSTKLEDSAMYFCASSVEARGGNQPQHFGDGTRLSIL.

This rearrangement joins TRBV18 to TRBJ2-6; D uncertain. CDR3 length: 17 amino acids. V lost 2 bases to trimming and J lost 4 bases, with 15 bases between them. Germline V lookup: CDR1 KGHSH, CDR2 LQKENI. For the CDR3, the DNA is TGTGCCAGCTCACCAATTCGTATAGATTCCGGGGCCAACGTCCTGACTTTC. Translated, it gives CASSPIRIDSGANVLTF.

This chain links TRBV7-9 with TRBJ2-1, with 8 nucleotides matching TRBD2. CDR1 and CDR2 from the germline V gene are SEHNR and FQNEAQ (reference sequence). The CDR3 has 13 amino acids. V shed 4 bases, J shed 12 bases, and the junction held 8 bases outside the gene matches. The chain's CDR3 is CASSSPSGGRQFF. The CDR3 bases are TGTGCCAGCAGCTCGCCTTCGGGGGGGAGGCAGTTCTTC.

V is TRBV2 and J is TRBJ1-2, with D perhaps TRBD1 (6 bases). Germline V gene lookup returns CDR1 SNHLY and CDR2 FYNNEI. The CDR3 is 14 amino acids. Trimming shortened V by 2 bases and J by 4 bases, and 11 bases separated the two germline ends. CDR3 bases: TGTGCCAGCAGTGAAAGGGCAGGGGTCTATGGCTACACCTTC. Translation gives CASSERAGVYGYTF.